The 28 T cell receptor beta chains in this list originate from one sample, sequenced in a study of blood T cell repertoires in COVID-19 (dated by TCRdb to the early 2020s). Library preparation employed the immunoSEQ multiplex PCR assay. Held by TCRdb, this immuneACCESS table contains in-frame sequences only and omits some clones. Under half of the omission traces to an unresolved V gene where checked; the cause of the rest is unknown. This sample comprises a few hundred thousand clones, around 88% of them detected only once. The top ten hold just under 7% of the sample. The source material was peripheral blood. The receptors originated from a woman in her 30s who had recovered from COVID-19.

This clone was seen once. The chain links TRBV6-6 to TRBJ2-5, with D hard to call. The V end was cut by 4 bases, the J end by 0 bases, with 6 bases between. Germline V gene data show CDR1 as MNHNY and CDR2 as SVGAGI (reference sequence). The CDR3 is made up of 13 amino acids. In DNA, the CDR3 is TGTGCCAGCAGTTCCTTCTACCAAGAGACCCAGTACTTC. This translates into CASSSFYQETQYF.

V gene TRBV7-2 combines with J gene TRBJ1-2, with 8 bases aligning to TRBD1. CDR1 is SGHTA and CDR2 is FQGNSA in the germline V gene. V was clipped by 5 bases and J by 4 bases; unmatched bases: 9. The CDR3 covers 15 residues. CDR3 amino acids: CASSSSGQAPYGYTF. CDR3 DNA sequence: TGTGCCAGCAGCAGTTCGGGACAGGCACCCTATGGCTACACCTTC.

This chain links TRBV14 with TRBJ1-2; TRBD1 might be the D (5 bases). The CDR3 sequence is 16 residues long. Trimming stripped 6 bases from V and 4 bases from J, with 21 bases between. Per the germline V gene, CDR1 is SGHDN and CDR2 is FVKESK. The CDR3 region has the DNA TGTGCCAGCAGACCAACTTCCCCCCAGGGAACCTATGGCTACACCTTC. Its protein product is CASRPTSPQGTYGYTF.

This sequence joins TRBV6-5 and TRBJ2-3, with D tentatively TRBD1 (6 bases). The CDR3 consists of 15 residues. Trimming removed 6 bases at V and 0 bases at J, with 13 bases between. Germline V CDR1 and CDR2: MNHEY, SVGAGI. In nucleotides, the CDR3 is TGTGCCAGCAGGCTGGGGACAACAAGCACAGATACGCAGTATTTT. It encodes CASRLGTTSTDTQYF.

The chain couples TRBV11-3 to TRBJ2-3; 10 bases map to TRBD2. Germline V gene data show CDR1 as SGHNT and CDR2 as YENEEA. V dropped 4 bases and J dropped 3; count of bases not matched to a gene: 16. CDR3 size: 19 residues. The CDR3 loop is CASSSRELIAGGATDTQYF. The CDR3 DNA reads as TGTGCCAGCAGCTCCCGAGAACTGATAGCGGGGGGTGCGACAGATACGCAGTATTTT. The full variable domain, rest sourced from reference TRBV11-3 and TRBJ2-3, is EAGVVQSPRYKIIEKKQPVAFWCNPISGHNTLYWYLQNLGQGPELLIRYENEEAVDDSQLPKDRFSAERLKGVDSTLKIQPAELGDSAVYLCASSSRELIAGGATDTQYFGPGTRLTVL.

V and J are TRBV7-8 and TRBJ2-3; 11 bases align to TRBD2. The J segment lost 4 bases and the V segment lost 1 base, leaving 4 bases of the junction unmatched. The CDR3 has 16 amino acids. Germline CDR1 reads SGHVS; CDR2 reads FQNEAQ. CDR3 nucleotides: TGTGCCAGCAGCTTAGGGCTAGCGGGGGGCGCAGATACGCAGTATTTT. The encoded protein is CASSLGLAGGADTQYF.

The chain carries TRBV29-1 and TRBJ1-5; D is ambiguous. The CDR3 runs to 19 residues. The germline gives CDR1 SQVTM, CDR2 ANQGSEA. V was shortened by 2 bases and J by 7 bases, with 30 bases between the two germline ends. The CDR3 DNA follows: TGCAGCGTTGAATACTTAGGGATAGGTAGGGAGGCTGTTTGGCAGCCCCAGCATTTT. This sequence encodes CSVEYLGIGREAVWQPQHF.

The chain uses TRBV10-3 and TRBJ2-7, with TRBD1 identical over 8 bases. This CDR3 has 17 residues. The germline gives CDR1 ENHRY, CDR2 SYGVKD. V trimming: 0 bases; J trimming: 3 bases; junction bases outside the gene matches: 10. The DNA of the CDR3 is TGTGCCATCAGTGAGTCGTGGGGGGCAGGGGGCTTCTACGAGCAGTACTTC. Translating gives CAISESWGAGGFYEQYF.

This chain connects TRBV5-1 to TRBJ2-5; D remains unclear. Germline values: CDR1 SGHRS, CDR2 YFSETQ. The germline V and J ends were trimmed by 4 bases and 5 bases, with 9 bases remaining between them. The CDR3 covers 12 residues. The CDR3 DNA reads as TGCGCCAGCAGCACGGAGTTCGAGACCCAGTACTTC. Translated, it gives CASSTEFETQYF.

The chain uses TRBV7-9 and TRBJ1-1; 8 nucleotides match TRBD1. Germline V lookup: CDR1 SEHNR, CDR2 FQNEAQ (reference sequence). The junction had 17 bases not matched to a gene; V was cut back by 4 bases and J by 7 bases. There are 17 residues in the CDR3. CDR3 nucleotides: TGTGCCAGCAGCTCCCCCAATTGGGGACAGGACAACTTTGAAGCTTTCTTT. Translation: CASSSPNWGQDNFEAFF. The variable domain in full, with the rest retrieved from reference TRBV7-9 and TRBJ1-1, is DTGVSQNPRHKITKRGQNVTFRCDPISEHNRLYWYRQTLGQGPEFLTYFQNEAQLEKSRLLSDRFSAERPKGSFSTLEIQRTEQGDSAMYLCASSSPNWGQDNFEAFFGQGTRLTVV.

This clone was picked up one time. The chain carries TRBV7-9 and TRBJ2-7; the match to TRBD2 covers 12 bases. Germline loops: CDR1 SEHNR, CDR2 FQNEAQ (reference sequence). The V and J ends lost 4 bases and 4 bases, in that order; junction bases with no gene match: 5. The CDR3 covers 15 residues. CDR3 region: CASSSTGTSGYEQYF. The CDR3 nucleotides read TGTGCCAGCAGCTCCACCGGGACTAGCGGGTACGAGCAGTACTTC.

The chain uses TRBV6-5 and TRBJ1-3; a weak D match, TRBD1 (6 bases). Germline V gene data show CDR1 as MNHEY and CDR2 as SVGAGI. V gave up 10 bases and J gave up 1 base, with 17 bases separating them. The CDR3 loop spans 15 amino acids. CDR3 protein: CATAPGQPSGNTIYF. In nucleotides, the CDR3 is TGTGCCACCGCGCCGGGACAACCATCTGGAAACACCATATATTTT.

The chain employs TRBV28 and TRBJ1-6, with D perhaps matching TRBD1 (6 bases). The V gene's germline CDR1 is MDHEN and CDR2 SYDVKM. Trimming left V 4 bases short and J 8 bases short, with 15 bases between. The CDR3 runs 15 residues. For the CDR3, the DNA is TGTGCCAGCAGTTATCGACAGGTACGGGATTCACCCCTCCACTTT. Its protein product is CASSYRQVRDSPLHF.

The chain has TRBV5-1 and TRBJ1-2; D is ambiguous. The CDR3 is 14 residues long. The V end lost 0 bases, the J end lost 6 bases, and 12 bases lay between the germline ends. From germline, CDR1 is SGHRS and CDR2 YFSETQ. CDR3 DNA: TGCGCCAGCAGCTTGGCGGAGCCGACGGATGGCTACACCTTC. Its protein product is CASSLAEPTDGYTF.

This clone occurred a few times. The chain recombines TRBV27 with TRBJ2-7, with D maybe TRBD2 (5 bases). Germline-derived CDR1 and CDR2 are MNHEY and SMNVEV (reference sequence). This CDR3 contains 14 residues. V lost 5 bases and J 5 bases, leaving 16 bases between the germline ends. CDR3 sequence reads: CASSPRLGVHEQYF. In DNA form, the CDR3 reads TGTGCCAGCAGTCCACGCCTCGGGGTCCACGAGCAGTACTTC.

This clone showed up just once. The V and J genes are TRBV5-1 and TRBJ2-7, with TRBD2 matching over 7 bases. The V gene end was trimmed by 0 bases and the J gene end by 3 bases; junction bases not matched to a gene: 3. Per germline, CDR1 SGHRS and CDR2 YFSETQ. This CDR3 spans 14 amino acids. The CDR3 DNA is TGCGCCAGCAGCTTGGACTGGGGGGGCTACGAGCAGTACTTC. This sequence encodes CASSLDWGGYEQYF. The full variable domain, its missing parts supplied by reference TRBV5-1 and TRBJ2-7, is KAGVTQTPRYLIKTRGQQVTLSCSPISGHRSVSWYQQTPGQGLQFLFEYFSETQRNKGNFPGRFSGRQFSNSRSEMNVSTLELGDSALYLCASSLDWGGYEQYFGPGTRLTVT.

This clone appeared a few times. The chain carries TRBV6-6 and TRBJ1-1; 9 nucleotides match TRBD1. Trimming removed 4 bases from V and 7 bases from J; junction bases left unmatched: 7. The germline V gene has CDR1 MNHNY and CDR2 SVGAGI (reference sequence). The CDR3 extends over 14 amino acids. In DNA, the CDR3 is TGTGCCAGCAGTTGGTCGGGACAGGGATTTGAAGCTTTCTTT. Its protein product is CASSWSGQGFEAFF.

J is TRBJ2-5 and V is TRBV5-1; the D gene is possibly TRBD1 (5 bases). This CDR3 comprises 14 residues. CDR1 is SGHRS, CDR2 YFSETQ, per germline. Trimming took off 0 bases at V and 4 bases at J, with 10 bases between the two ends. CDR3: CASSLGAGRETQYF. In DNA form, the CDR3 reads TGCGCCAGCAGCTTGGGGGCAGGGCGAGAGACCCAGTACTTC.

The chain recombines TRBV5-5 with TRBJ1-1; 8 nucleotides match TRBD1. CDR3 length: 14 amino acids. The germline gives CDR1 SGHKS, CDR2 YYEKEE (reference sequence). V was pared by 0 bases and J by 5 bases, with 3 bases of the junction left unmatched. The CDR3 region has the DNA TGTGCCAGCAGCTTGGAACAGGGGGGGACTGAAGCTTTCTTT. Translated, it gives CASSLEQGGTEAFF.

The chain recombines TRBV30 with TRBJ2-3, with a tentative D call TRBD1 (6 bases). The CDR3 has 20 residues. The ends were cut back, 3 bases at V and 0 bases at J, with 28 bases in the middle. Germline CDR1 GTSNPN, CDR2 SVGIG (reference sequence). Written as DNA, the CDR3 is TGTGCCTGGAGAGGGGGAAACGCAGCAGAGGTACCGACTAGCACAGATACGCAGTATTTT. Translation: CAWRGGNAAEVPTSTDTQYF.

This chain uses TRBV6-5 with TRBJ1-6; D uncertain. The CDR3 contains 15 residues. V was trimmed by 2 bases and J by 3 bases, leaving 8 bases between them. Germline V lookup: CDR1 MNHEY, CDR2 SVGAGI. CDR3: CASSYRTGYNSPLHF. The CDR3 DNA is TGTGCCAGCAGTTACCGGACTGGCTATAATTCACCCCTCCACTTT.

The rearrangement links TRBV3-1 (or the pseudogene TRBV3-2) to TRBJ2-1, with unresolved D. Germline V gene lookup returns CDR1 LGHDT and CDR2 YNNKEL (reference sequence). This CDR3 is 11 amino acids long. Trimming removed 4 bases at V and 9 bases at J, with 7 bases between. The CDR3 is CASSLSREQFF. Written as DNA, the CDR3 is TGTGCCAGCAGCCTCTCCCGTGAGCAGTTCTTC.

The gene calls are TRBV9 and TRBJ1-2, with a possible D match to TRBD1 (6 bases). The CDR3 is 15 amino acids. V was trimmed by 0 bases and J by 6 bases, leaving 15 bases between them. The V gene's germline CDR1 is SGDLS and CDR2 YYNGEE. As DNA, the CDR3 is TGTGCCAGCAGCGTAGAAGACAGGTCGAGCGATGGCTACACCTTC. Its translation is CASSVEDRSSDGYTF.

The chain joins TRBV30 to TRBJ2-1; D is perhaps TRBD2 (7 bases). From germline, CDR1 is GTSNPN and CDR2 SVGIG (reference sequence). V dropped 0 bases and J dropped 7 bases, with 13 bases sitting between them. The CDR3 has 14 residues. CDR3 protein: CAWSVAGAGNEQFF. The CDR3 DNA follows: TGTGCCTGGAGTGTGGCGGGGGCAGGGAATGAGCAGTTCTTC. The full variable domain, in which reference TRBV30 and TRBJ2-1 provide the parts outside the CDR3, is SQTIHQWPATLVQPVGSPLSLECTVEGTSNPNLYWYRQAAGRGLQLLFYSVGIGQISSEVPQNLSASRPQDRQFILSSKKLLLSDSGFYLCAWSVAGAGNEQFFGPGTRLTVL.

V gene TRBV20-1 combines with J gene TRBJ1-2, with a possible D match to TRBD1 (6 bases). The CDR3 has 16 residues. Germline CDR1 is DFQATT and CDR2 is SNEGSKA (reference sequence). The V and J ends lost 3 bases and 3 bases respectively, with 20 bases between them. The CDR3 DNA reads as TGCAGTGCTAGTGTCACCCTTCAGAACAGGGACTATGGCTACACCTTC. Its protein is CSASVTLQNRDYGYTF.

The chain combines TRBV19 with TRBJ1-2; perhaps TRBD1 as D (5 bases). Per the germline V gene, CDR1 is LNHDA and CDR2 is SQIVND (reference sequence). The ends were cut back, 7 bases at V and 8 bases at J, with 14 bases in the middle. The length of the CDR3 is 12 residues. CDR3 DNA: TGTGCCAGTACCAAGGGGTTGTACGGCTACACCTTC. Protein: CASTKGLYGYTF. Full variable domain (rest looked up from reference TRBV19 and TRBJ1-2): DGGITQSPKYLFRKEGQNVTLSCEQNLNHDAMYWYRQDPGQGLRLIYYSQIVNDFQKGDIAEGYSVSREKKESFPLTVTSAQKNPTAFYLCASTKGLYGYTFGSGTRLTVV.

V gene TRBV19 combines with J gene TRBJ1-2; D is perhaps TRBD1 (6 bases). Deletions cut 8 bases from V and 0 bases from J, with 13 bases between. The CDR3 extends over 14 amino acids. Germline assignment: CDR1 LNHDA and CDR2 SQIVND (reference sequence). The CDR3 nucleotides read TGTGCCAGTGATATCAGGGGAACTAACTATGGCTACACCTTC. Amino acids: CASDIRGTNYGYTF.

The chain recombines TRBV14 with TRBJ1-2, with 7 bases matching TRBD1. From germline, CDR1 is SGHDN and CDR2 FVKESK. This CDR3 has 18 residues. After removal of 2 bases from V and 3 bases from J, the junction contained 15 bases not matched to a gene. The CDR3 DNA reads as TGTGCCAGCAGCCAACCTGGGACAGCGCTCGGGGTAGACTATGGCTACACCTTC. Translated: CASSQPGTALGVDYGYTF. The variable domain in full, completed from reference TRBV14 and TRBJ1-2, reads EAGVTQFPSHSVIEKGQTVTLRCDPISGHDNLYWYRRVMGKEIKFLLHFVKESKQDESGMPNNRFLAERTGGTYSTLKVQPAELEDSGVYFCASSQPGTALGVDYGYTFGSGTRLTVV.